A selection of T cell receptor beta chains follows, all from one sample in a study of blood T cell repertoires in COVID-19. Sequenced by immunoSEQ multiplex PCR; TCRdb stores in-frame clones only, minus some. The data show some 180,000 clones, with around 85% seen just once and approximately 13% held by the top ten. Sequencing was done on a sample of peripheral blood. The receptors shown here come from a man aged 50-59 years who had recovered from COVID-19. The CDR3 runs from the conserved cysteine through the conserved F or W. The order of the fields is D gene, clone size, V gene, J gene, CDR3 protein, CDR3 DNA. The D gene is left open where the match is weak. A row's size may be missing; if present it is once, few, many or a size class.

d_gene: NA
abundance: NA
v_gene: TRBV5-6
j_gene: TRBJ1-1
CDR3aa: CASTSGTLNTEAFF
CDR3nt: TGTGCCAGCACCTCCGGGACATTGAACACTGAAGCTTTCTTT

d_gene: NA
abundance: NA
v_gene: TRBV5-4
j_gene: TRBJ2-7
CDR3aa: CASSFNSYEQYF
CDR3nt: TGTGCCAGCAGCTTCAATTCCTACGAGCAGTACTTC

d_gene: TRBD1
abundance: NA
v_gene: TRBV14
j_gene: TRBJ1-2
CDR3aa: CASSREPGQGLLVGTKTGGYTF
CDR3nt: TGTGCCAGCAGCCGAGAACCGGGACAGGGACTCCTCGTGGGGACTAAGACCGGTGGCTACACCTTC

d_gene: TRBD2
abundance: NA
v_gene: TRBV7-9
j_gene: TRBJ2-1
CDR3aa: CAMVVAGVRRNEQFF
CDR3nt: TGTGCCATGGTAGTAGCGGGGGTCAGGAGGAATGAGCAGTTCTTC

d_gene: TRBD2
abundance: few
v_gene: TRBV7-9
j_gene: TRBJ2-7
CDR3aa: CASRAGEFYEQYF
CDR3nt: TGTGCCAGCAGGGCGGGAGAGTTCTACGAGCAGTACTTC

d_gene: TRBD1
abundance: NA
v_gene: TRBV7-2
j_gene: TRBJ1-2
CDR3aa: CASSTTGTGTTNYGYTF
CDR3nt: TGTGCCAGCAGCACGACCGGGACAGGGACAACTAACTATGGCTACACCTTC

d_gene: TRBD2
abundance: NA
v_gene: TRBV27
j_gene: TRBJ2-1
CDR3aa: CATSLLAGDYNEQFF
CDR3nt: TGTGCCACCTCGCTTCTAGCGGGGGACTACAATGAGCAGTTCTTC

d_gene: NA
abundance: NA
v_gene: TRBV5-1
j_gene: TRBJ2-6
CDR3aa: CASGRSGANVLTF
CDR3nt: TGCGCCAGCGGGAGATCTGGGGCCAACGTCCTGACTTTC

d_gene: TRBD1
abundance: NA
v_gene: TRBV20-1
j_gene: TRBJ1-1
CDR3aa: CSAAGGQEAFF
CDR3nt: TGCAGTGCTGCGGGGGGACAGGAAGCTTTCTTT

d_gene: NA
abundance: NA
v_gene: TRBV11-3
j_gene: TRBJ2-3
CDR3aa: CASSLGSGKDTDTQYF
CDR3nt: TGTGCCAGCAGCTTAGGGTCAGGGAAAGACACAGATACGCAGTATTTT

d_gene: NA
abundance: few
v_gene: TRBV29-1
j_gene: TRBJ2-3
CDR3aa: CSAGLGLRGTDTQYF
CDR3nt: TGCAGCGCTGGTTTGGGACTGCGGGGAACAGATACGCAGTATTTT

d_gene: NA
abundance: NA
v_gene: TRBV19
j_gene: TRBJ2-1
CDR3aa: CASSIWGDAQNEQFF
CDR3nt: TGTGCCAGTAGTATCTGGGGAGACGCACAAAATGAGCAGTTCTTC

d_gene: TRBD2
abundance: NA
v_gene: TRBV3-1/TRBV3-2
j_gene: TRBJ2-7
CDR3aa: CASSQGLAGVSYEQYF
CDR3nt: TGTGCCAGCAGCCAGGGACTAGCGGGGGTCTCCTACGAGCAGTACTTC

d_gene: TRBD1
abundance: NA
v_gene: TRBV27
j_gene: TRBJ2-1
CDR3aa: CASMRQGVSSYNEQFF
CDR3nt: TGTGCCAGCATGAGACAGGGGGTTAGCTCCTACAATGAGCAGTTCTTC

d_gene: NA
abundance: NA
v_gene: TRBV15
j_gene: TRBJ2-5
CDR3aa: CATSRDRAGQETQYF
CDR3nt: TGTGCCACCAGCAGAGACAGGGCGGGACAAGAGACCCAGTACTTC

d_gene: NA
abundance: NA
v_gene: TRBV19
j_gene: TRBJ2-3
CDR3aa: CASYPGSGLRGYTQYF
CDR3nt: TGTGCCAGTTACCCGGGAAGCGGGTTGAGGGGCTATACGCAGTATTTT

d_gene: TRBD2
abundance: NA
v_gene: TRBV27
j_gene: TRBJ2-1
CDR3aa: CASSLGSRAGTRDEQFF
CDR3nt: TGTGCCAGCAGTTTAGGTAGTCGGGCCGGGACTAGGGATGAGCAGTTCTTC

d_gene: NA
abundance: NA
v_gene: TRBV28
j_gene: TRBJ1-1
CDR3aa: CASKAGRQNTEAFF
CDR3nt: TGTGCCAGCAAGGCGGGACGCCAGAACACTGAAGCTTTCTTT

d_gene: NA
abundance: medium-sized
v_gene: TRBV4-3
j_gene: TRBJ2-1
CDR3aa: CASSQDRVNEQFF
CDR3nt: TGCGCCAGCAGCCAAGATCGGGTGAATGAGCAGTTCTTC

d_gene: NA
abundance: NA
v_gene: TRBV12-3/TRBV12-4
j_gene: TRBJ1-2
CDR3aa: CASRSTVTGGYTF
CDR3nt: TGTGCCAGCAGATCGACAGTGACAGGCGGCTACACCTTC

d_gene: TRBD2
abundance: NA
v_gene: TRBV5-4
j_gene: TRBJ2-2
CDR3aa: CASSLGGGSGELFF
CDR3nt: TGTGCCAGCAGCTTGGGCGGGGGGAGCGGGGAGCTGTTTTTT

d_gene: NA
abundance: NA
v_gene: TRBV28
j_gene: TRBJ1-2
CDR3aa: CASSLGGADYGYTF
CDR3nt: TGTGCCAGCAGTTTAGGGGGCGCAGACTATGGCTACACCTTC

d_gene: NA
abundance: NA
v_gene: TRBV27
j_gene: TRBJ1-2
CDR3aa: CASRGRYGWYGYTF
CDR3nt: TGTGCCAGCAGGGGGAGGTACGGGTGGTATGGCTACACCTTC

d_gene: TRBD2
abundance: NA
v_gene: TRBV11-2
j_gene: TRBJ2-3
CDR3aa: CASSLNSGSSTDTQYF
CDR3nt: TGTGCCAGCAGCTTAAATAGCGGGTCTAGCACAGATACGCAGTATTTT

d_gene: NA
abundance: once
v_gene: TRBV29-1
j_gene: TRBJ1-1
CDR3aa: CSADPDGGRKAFF
CDR3nt: TGCAGCGCCGACCCCGACGGAGGGAGGAAAGCTTTCTTT

d_gene: TRBD1
abundance: NA
v_gene: TRBV5-5
j_gene: TRBJ1-2
CDR3aa: CASSPSQTGLYGYTF
CDR3nt: TGTGCCAGCAGCCCATCTCAGACAGGGCTCTATGGCTACACCTTC

d_gene: NA
abundance: NA
v_gene: TRBV6-6
j_gene: TRBJ2-6
CDR3aa: CASSLLQGASGANVLTF
CDR3nt: TGTGCCAGCAGTCTCTTACAGGGAGCCTCTGGGGCCAACGTCCTGACTTTC

d_gene: NA
abundance: few
v_gene: TRBV7-9
j_gene: TRBJ2-7
CDR3aa: CASSLQAGPEQYF
CDR3nt: TGTGCCAGCAGCTTACAGGCTGGGCCCGAGCAGTACTTC

d_gene: NA
abundance: NA
v_gene: TRBV9
j_gene: TRBJ2-5
CDR3aa: CASSVGPGEEGETQYF
CDR3nt: TGTGCCAGCAGCGTAGGCCCCGGCGAGGAGGGGGAGACCCAGTACTTC

d_gene: NA
abundance: NA
v_gene: TRBV6-5
j_gene: TRBJ1-3
CDR3aa: CASMTAGNTIYF
CDR3nt: TGTGCCAGTATGACAGCTGGAAACACCATATATTTT

d_gene: TRBD2
abundance: NA
v_gene: TRBV4-1
j_gene: TRBJ2-2
CDR3aa: CASSRLAGVLAGELFF
CDR3nt: TGCGCCAGCAGCCGCCTAGCGGGAGTTTTGGCCGGGGAGCTGTTTTTT

d_gene: TRBD1
abundance: few
v_gene: TRBV29-1
j_gene: TRBJ1-1
CDR3aa: CSVSTGGQTEAFF
CDR3nt: TGCAGCGTTTCGACAGGGGGCCAAACTGAAGCTTTCTTT

d_gene: TRBD2
abundance: NA
v_gene: TRBV10-3
j_gene: TRBJ2-7
CDR3aa: CAISDGTSGGYEQYF
CDR3nt: TGTGCCATCAGTGACGGGACTAGCGGAGGATACGAGCAGTACTTC

d_gene: TRBD1
abundance: NA
v_gene: TRBV5-1
j_gene: TRBJ1-1
CDR3aa: CASSRSGTGGAEAFF
CDR3nt: TGCGCCAGCAGCCGGTCCGGGACAGGGGGAGCTGAAGCTTTCTTT

d_gene: TRBD1
abundance: NA
v_gene: TRBV2
j_gene: TRBJ1-1
CDR3aa: CASSRGPGGYTEAFF
CDR3nt: TGTGCCAGCAGCAGAGGGCCAGGGGGCTACACTGAAGCTTTCTTT

d_gene: TRBD1
abundance: NA
v_gene: TRBV27
j_gene: TRBJ2-6
CDR3aa: CASSITPGQGQSGANVLTF
CDR3nt: TGTGCCAGCAGTATCACACCGGGACAGGGCCAGTCGGGGGCCAACGTCCTGACTTTC

d_gene: TRBD1
abundance: few
v_gene: TRBV27
j_gene: TRBJ1-6
CDR3aa: CASSLWTGGSPLHF
CDR3nt: TGTGCCAGCAGTTTATGGACAGGTGGATCACCCCTCCACTTT

d_gene: NA
abundance: few
v_gene: TRBV14
j_gene: TRBJ1-3
CDR3aa: CVVRQDAGNTIYF
CDR3nt: TGTGTGGTTCGACAGGACGCTGGAAACACCATATATTTT

d_gene: NA
abundance: NA
v_gene: TRBV6-1
j_gene: TRBJ1-2
CDR3aa: CASSDTEKWGYTF
CDR3nt: TGTGCCAGCAGTGACACAGAAAAGTGGGGCTACACCTTC

d_gene: NA
abundance: NA
v_gene: TRBV21-1
j_gene: TRBJ1-4
CDR3aa: CASIYRHRTNEKLFF
CDR3nt: TGTGCCAGCATCTACAGGCATAGGACTAATGAAAAACTGTTTTTT

d_gene: NA
abundance: NA
v_gene: TRBV4-2
j_gene: TRBJ2-3
CDR3aa: CASSQDTQYFTDTQYF
CDR3nt: TGTGCCAGCAGCCAAGATACCCAGTATTTCACAGATACGCAGTATTTT

d_gene: TRBD2
abundance: NA
v_gene: TRBV10-2
j_gene: TRBJ2-6
CDR3aa: CASRLGSGVASGANVLTF
CDR3nt: TGCGCCAGCAGATTAGGTAGCGGGGTCGCGTCTGGGGCCAACGTCCTGACTTTC

d_gene: NA
abundance: NA
v_gene: TRBV29-1
j_gene: TRBJ2-2
CDR3aa: CSYREDSLTGELFF
CDR3nt: TGCAGCTATAGAGAGGACAGCCTTACCGGGGAGCTGTTTTTT

d_gene: TRBD2
abundance: NA
v_gene: TRBV5-1
j_gene: TRBJ2-1
CDR3aa: CASSLQGAGGPQEQFF
CDR3nt: TGCGCCAGCAGCCTACAGGGAGCGGGAGGGCCGCAAGAGCAGTTCTTC

d_gene: NA
abundance: NA
v_gene: TRBV6-5
j_gene: TRBJ2-7
CDR3aa: CASSYSTSGSYEQYF
CDR3nt: TGTGCCAGCAGTTACTCTACCAGCGGCTCCTACGAGCAGTACTTC

d_gene: NA
abundance: NA
v_gene: TRBV2
j_gene: TRBJ2-1
CDR3aa: CASSLLLGNYNEQFF
CDR3nt: TGTGCCAGCAGTTTGCTACTAGGGAACTACAATGAGCAGTTCTTC

d_gene: TRBD2
abundance: NA
v_gene: TRBV15
j_gene: TRBJ2-7
CDR3aa: CATSREASGLGYEQYF
CDR3nt: TGTGCCACCAGCAGAGAGGCTAGCGGGCTCGGTTACGAGCAGTACTTC